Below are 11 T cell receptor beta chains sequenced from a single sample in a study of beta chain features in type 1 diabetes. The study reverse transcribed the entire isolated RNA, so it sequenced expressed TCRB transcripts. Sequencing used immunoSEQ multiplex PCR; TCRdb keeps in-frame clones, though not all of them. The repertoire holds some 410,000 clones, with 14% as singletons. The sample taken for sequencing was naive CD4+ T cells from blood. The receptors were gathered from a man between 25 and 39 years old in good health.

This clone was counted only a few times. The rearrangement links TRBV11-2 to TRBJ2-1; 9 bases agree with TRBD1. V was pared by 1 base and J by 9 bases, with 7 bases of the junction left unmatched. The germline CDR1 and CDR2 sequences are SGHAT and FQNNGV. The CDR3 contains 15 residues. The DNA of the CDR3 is TGTGCCAGCAGCTTAGCCTCGACAGGGGGTGTTGAGCAGTTCTTC. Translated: CASSLASTGGVEQFF.

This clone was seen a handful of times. The CDR3 region has the DNA TGTGCCAGCAGCCAAGATCGTAGGGGAGATGGCTACACCTTC. This codes for CASSQDRRGDGYTF. The chain is built from TRBV14 and TRBJ1-2, with a possible D match to TRBD1 (5 bases). Germline V gene data show CDR1 as SGHDN and CDR2 as FVKESK. The V end lost 0 bases, the J end lost 6 bases, and 11 bases lay between the germline ends. This CDR3 has 14 amino acids.

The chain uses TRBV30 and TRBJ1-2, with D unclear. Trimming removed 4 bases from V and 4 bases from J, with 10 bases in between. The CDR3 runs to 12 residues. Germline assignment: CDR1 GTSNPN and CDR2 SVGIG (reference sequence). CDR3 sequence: CAWNANSYGYTF. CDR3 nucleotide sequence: TGTGCCTGGAATGCCAATTCCTATGGCTACACCTTC.

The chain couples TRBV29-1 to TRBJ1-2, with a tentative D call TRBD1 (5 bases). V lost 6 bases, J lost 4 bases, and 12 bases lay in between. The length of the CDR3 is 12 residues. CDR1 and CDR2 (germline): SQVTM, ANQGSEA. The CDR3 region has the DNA TGCAGCGTCAGGGACGGGAGCTATGGCTACACCTTC. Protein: CSVRDGSYGYTF.

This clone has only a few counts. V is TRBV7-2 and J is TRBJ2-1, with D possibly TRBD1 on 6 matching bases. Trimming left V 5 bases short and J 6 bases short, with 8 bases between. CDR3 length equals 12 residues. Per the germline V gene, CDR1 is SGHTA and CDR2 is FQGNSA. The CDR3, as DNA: TGTGCCAGCAGCCGGACAGTCAATGAGCAGTTCTTC. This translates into CASSRTVNEQFF.

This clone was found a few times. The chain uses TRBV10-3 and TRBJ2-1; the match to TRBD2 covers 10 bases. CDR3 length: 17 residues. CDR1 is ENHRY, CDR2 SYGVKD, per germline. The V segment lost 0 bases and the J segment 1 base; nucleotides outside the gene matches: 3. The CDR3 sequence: CAISESLAGVSYNEQFF. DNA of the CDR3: TGTGCCATCAGTGAGTCCCTAGCGGGGGTGTCCTACAATGAGCAGTTCTTC.

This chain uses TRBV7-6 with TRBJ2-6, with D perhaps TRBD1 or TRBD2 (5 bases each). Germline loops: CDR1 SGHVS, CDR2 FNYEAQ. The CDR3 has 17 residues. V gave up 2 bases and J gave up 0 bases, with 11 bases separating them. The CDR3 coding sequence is TGTGCCAGCAGCTTAATCCGGGGCCGCTCTGGGGCCAACGTCCTGACTTTC. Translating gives CASSLIRGRSGANVLTF.

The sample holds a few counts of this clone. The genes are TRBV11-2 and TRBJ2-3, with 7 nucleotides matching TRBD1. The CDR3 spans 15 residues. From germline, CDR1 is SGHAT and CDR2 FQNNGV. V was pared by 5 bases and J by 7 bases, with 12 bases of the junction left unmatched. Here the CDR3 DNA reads TGTGCCAGCAGCGCACCGGGACAGCGTTACTATACGCAGTATTTT. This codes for CASSAPGQRYYTQYF.

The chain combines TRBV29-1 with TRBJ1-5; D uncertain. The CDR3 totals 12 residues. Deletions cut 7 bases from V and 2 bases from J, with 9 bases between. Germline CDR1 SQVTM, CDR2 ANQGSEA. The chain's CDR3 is CSATEGNQPQHF. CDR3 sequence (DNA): TGCAGCGCTACCGAGGGCAATCAGCCCCAGCATTTT.

The CDR3 nucleotides are TGCGCCAGCAACGAAGCCACGGATGAGCAGTTCTTC. Protein product: CASNEATDEQFF. This rearrangement joins TRBV5-1 to TRBJ2-1; D not resolved. The length of the CDR3 is 12 residues. V was shortened by 6 bases and J by 8 bases, with 12 bases between the two germline ends. The V gene's germline CDR1 is SGHRS and CDR2 YFSETQ.

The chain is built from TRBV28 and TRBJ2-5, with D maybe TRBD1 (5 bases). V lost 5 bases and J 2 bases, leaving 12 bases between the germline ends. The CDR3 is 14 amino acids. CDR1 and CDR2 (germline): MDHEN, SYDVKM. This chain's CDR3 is CASSDIRAQETQYF. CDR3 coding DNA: TGTGCCAGCAGTGATATCAGGGCACAAGAGACCCAGTACTTC.